This T cell receptor beta chain derives from a study of cytomegalovirus exposure and HLA in healthy donors. In the study overall: Early released data comprised 80 million to 100 million unique TCRs from HLA-typed donors. Findings of the study overall: CMV serostatus was the only immune exposure information that was available. Researchers left out some V segments, among them TRBV6-2 and TRBV6-3, as indistinguishable.

Amplification used 60 Vbeta primers and 13 Jbeta primers. As originally analysed: There were tens of millions of unique TCR beta chains by a later count, and 10 million to 12 million of them were shared. Repertoires were generated with immunoSEQ multiplex PCR, while TCRdb's copy carries only in-frame clones and drops some. V, J and clone size were drawn from that table, and D and trimming were deduced from the DNA. The repertoire holds roughly 190,000 clones, with 70% to 75% as singletons. On this clone: Its antigen is unknown.

Germline CDR1 is SGDLS and CDR2 is YYNGEE. The CDR3 has 15 residues. With V trimmed by 5 bases and J by 5 bases, 8 bases remained unmatched. The sequence was obtained from a woman in her twenties or thirties in good health and CMV-seropositive. The specimen sequenced was PBMCs. The chain uses TRBV9 and TRBJ2-1, with 9 bases identical to TRBD2. The CDR3 bases are TGTGCCAGCAGGACCGAGACTAGCGGAAACAATGAGCAGTTCTTC. Translated: CASRTETSGNNEQFF.